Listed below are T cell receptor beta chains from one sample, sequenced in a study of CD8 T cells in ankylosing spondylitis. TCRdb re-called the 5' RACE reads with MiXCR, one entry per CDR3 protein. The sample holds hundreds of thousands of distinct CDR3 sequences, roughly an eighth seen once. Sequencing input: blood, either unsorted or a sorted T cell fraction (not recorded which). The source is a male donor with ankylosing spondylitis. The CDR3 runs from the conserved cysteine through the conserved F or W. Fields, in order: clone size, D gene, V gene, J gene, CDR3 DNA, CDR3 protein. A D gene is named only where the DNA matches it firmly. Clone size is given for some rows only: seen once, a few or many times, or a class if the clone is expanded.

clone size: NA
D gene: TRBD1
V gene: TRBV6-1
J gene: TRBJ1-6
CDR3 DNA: TGTGCCAGCAGAGGGACAGGGTATAATTCACCCCTCCACTTT
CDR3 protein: CASRGTGYNSPLHF

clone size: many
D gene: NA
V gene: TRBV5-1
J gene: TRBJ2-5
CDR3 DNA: TGCGCCAGCAGCTTGTTCCTTTCCGGGAGTGGGGAGACCCAGTACTTC
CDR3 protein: CASSLFLSGSGETQYF

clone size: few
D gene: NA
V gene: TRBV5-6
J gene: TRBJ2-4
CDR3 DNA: TGTGCCAGCAGCTGGGGTATGGCCAAAAACATTCAGTACTTC
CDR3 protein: CASSWGMAKNIQYF

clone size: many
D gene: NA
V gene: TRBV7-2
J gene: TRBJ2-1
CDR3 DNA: TGTGCCAGCAGCTTACGGCCGGCCAATGAGCAGTTCTTC
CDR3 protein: CASSLRPANEQFF

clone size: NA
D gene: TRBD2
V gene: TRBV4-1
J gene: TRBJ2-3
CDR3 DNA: TGCGCCAGCAGCCAAGTCGCTAGCGGAGTTGGCACAGATACGCAGTATTTT
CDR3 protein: CASSQVASGVGTDTQYF

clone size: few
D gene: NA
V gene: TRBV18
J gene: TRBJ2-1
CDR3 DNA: TGTGCCAGCTCACCACCCTCCGGGGCCTTCTACAATGAGCAGTTCTTC
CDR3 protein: CASSPPSGAFYNEQFF

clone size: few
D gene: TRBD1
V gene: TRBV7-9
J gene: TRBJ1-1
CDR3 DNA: TGTGCCATCGACAGGGGGTATTCTGAAGCTTTCTTT
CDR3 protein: CAIDRGYSEAFF

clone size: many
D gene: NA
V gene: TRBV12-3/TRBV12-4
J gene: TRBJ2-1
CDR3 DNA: TGTGCCAGCAGTTTCTTGTTTTTCGCGGGCACCCGGAATGAGCAGTTCTTC
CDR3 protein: CASSFLFFAGTRNEQFF

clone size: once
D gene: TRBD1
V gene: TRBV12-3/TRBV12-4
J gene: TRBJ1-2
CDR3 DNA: TGTGCCAGCAGTTTATGGGACAGGGGCGACTATGGCTACACCTTC
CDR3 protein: CASSLWDRGDYGYTF

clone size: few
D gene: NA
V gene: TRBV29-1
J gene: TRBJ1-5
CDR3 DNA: TGCAGCGTTGAAGAGGCAGCACATCAGCCCCAGCATTTT
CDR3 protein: CSVEEAAHQPQHF

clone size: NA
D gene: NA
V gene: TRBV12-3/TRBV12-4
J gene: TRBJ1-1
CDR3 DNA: TGTGCCAGCAGTTTATTGCCCGGACGTTCCACTGAAGCTTTCTTT
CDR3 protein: CASSLLPGRSTEAFF

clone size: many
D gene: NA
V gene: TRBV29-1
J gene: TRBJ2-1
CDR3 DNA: TGCAGCGCCCCCCAGGCGGGATTCAATGAGCAGTTCTTC
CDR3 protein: CSAPQAGFNEQFF

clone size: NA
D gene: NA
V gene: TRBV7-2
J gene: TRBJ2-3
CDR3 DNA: TGTGCCAGCAGCTACTACCCCACAGATACGCAGTATTTT
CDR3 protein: CASSYYPTDTQYF

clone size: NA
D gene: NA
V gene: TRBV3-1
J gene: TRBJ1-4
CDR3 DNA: TGTGCCAGCAGCCGACAGCTGAATGAAAAACTGTTTTTT
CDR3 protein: CASSRQLNEKLFF